What follows are 6 T cell receptor beta chains derived from one specimen sequenced in a study of blood T cell repertoires in COVID-19. Sequenced by immunoSEQ multiplex PCR; TCRdb stores in-frame clones only, minus some. The sample records over 250,000 clones, approximately 85% being singletons. Specimen: peripheral blood. These receptors were taken from an older woman with acute or convalescent COVID-19.

This chain uses TRBV10-1 with TRBJ1-3; maybe TRBD1 (6 bases). Germline-derived CDR1 and CDR2 are WNHNN and SYGVQD (reference sequence). V lost 2 bases and J 2 bases, leaving 10 bases between the germline ends. The CDR3 totals 15 residues. Here the CDR3 DNA reads TGCGCCAGCAGTGAGAGGGGGAAAGCTGGAAACACCATATATTTT. This codes for CASSERGKAGNTIYF.

The rearrangement joins TRBV15 to TRBJ2-6; 8 bases are a match to TRBD1. V was pared by 8 bases and J by 0 bases, with 6 bases of the junction left unmatched. This CDR3 region has 16 residues. The germline CDR1 and CDR2 sequences are LNHNV and YYDKDF (reference sequence). The CDR3 DNA reads TGTGCCACCCGGGACAGGTATGACTCTGGGGCCAACGTCCTGACTTTC. This codes for CATRDRYDSGANVLTF.

The chain combines TRBV10-3 with TRBJ1-1; 7 bases align to TRBD1. Trimming at V came to 0 bases and at J to 7 bases, leaving 5 bases not matched to a gene. The germline gives CDR1 ENHRY, CDR2 SYGVKD. The CDR3 sequence is 14 residues long. Written as DNA, the CDR3 is TGTGCCATCAGTGAGTCGACACGGACAGGTGAAGCTTTCTTT. Its translation: CAISESTRTGEAFF.

The chain recombines TRBV27 with TRBJ2-7, with a tentative D call TRBD1 (6 bases). Looked up from germline, CDR1 is MNHEY and CDR2 is SMNVEV (reference sequence). This CDR3 spans 14 amino acids. The V and J ends lost 3 bases and 5 bases respectively, with 14 bases between them. Here the CDR3 reads CASSFLGALNEQYF. CDR3 in DNA: TGTGCCAGCAGTTTCCTGGGGGCCCTGAACGAGCAGTACTTC.

V and J are TRBV19 and TRBJ1-1; no firm D call. V lost 4 bases to trimming and J lost 4 bases, with 4 bases between them. CDR3 length equals 11 residues. From germline, CDR1 is LNHDA and CDR2 SQIVND (reference sequence). For the CDR3, the DNA is TGTGCCAGTAGTAAGCGCACTGAAGCTTTCTTT. This gives the protein CASSKRTEAFF.

The V gene is TRBV29-1, the J gene TRBJ2-5; 9 nucleotides agree with TRBD2. The germline V gene has CDR1 SQVTM and CDR2 ANQGSEA. The CDR3 consists of 13 residues. V gave up 7 bases and J gave up 3 bases; unmatched junction bases: 6. The CDR3 sequence: CSAAAGGKETQYF. For the CDR3, the DNA is TGCAGCGCTGCAGCGGGGGGCAAAGAGACCCAGTACTTC.